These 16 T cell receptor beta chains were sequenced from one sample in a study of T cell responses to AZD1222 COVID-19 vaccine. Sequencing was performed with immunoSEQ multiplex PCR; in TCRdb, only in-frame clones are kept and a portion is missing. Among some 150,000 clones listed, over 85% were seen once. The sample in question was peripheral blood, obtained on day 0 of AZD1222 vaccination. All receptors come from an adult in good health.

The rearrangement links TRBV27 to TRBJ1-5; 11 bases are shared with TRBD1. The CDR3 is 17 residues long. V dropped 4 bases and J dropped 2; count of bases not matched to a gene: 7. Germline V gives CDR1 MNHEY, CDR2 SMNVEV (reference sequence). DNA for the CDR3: TGTGCCAGCAGTTCGGACAGGGGGCCCGGCGGCAATCAGCCCCAGCATTTT. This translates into CASSSDRGPGGNQPQHF.

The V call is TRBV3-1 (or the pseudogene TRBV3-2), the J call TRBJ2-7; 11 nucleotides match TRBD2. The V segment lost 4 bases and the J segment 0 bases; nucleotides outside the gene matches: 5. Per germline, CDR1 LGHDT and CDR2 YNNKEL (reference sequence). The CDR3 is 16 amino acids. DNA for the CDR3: TGTGCCAGCAGCCCACATACTAGCGGGAGCTCCTACGAGCAGTACTTC. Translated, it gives CASSPHTSGSSYEQYF.

DNA for the CDR3: TGCGCCAGCACCGGACAGGGTTCACGCCACTTAGGCGAAAAACTGTTTTTT. Its translation is CASTGQGSRHLGEKLFF. The rearrangement joins TRBV10-1 to TRBJ1-4; 8 nucleotides agree with TRBD1. The J segment lost 8 bases and the V segment lost 7 bases, leaving 18 bases of the junction unmatched. The CDR3 is 17 amino acids. The germline CDR1 and CDR2 sequences are WNHNN and SYGVQD (reference sequence).

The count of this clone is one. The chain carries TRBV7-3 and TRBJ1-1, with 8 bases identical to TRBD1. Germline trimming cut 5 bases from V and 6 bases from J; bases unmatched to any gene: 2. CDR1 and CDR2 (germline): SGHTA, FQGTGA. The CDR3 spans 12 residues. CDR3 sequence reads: CASSDRGAEAFF. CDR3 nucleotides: TGTGCCAGCAGCGACAGGGGCGCTGAAGCTTTCTTT.

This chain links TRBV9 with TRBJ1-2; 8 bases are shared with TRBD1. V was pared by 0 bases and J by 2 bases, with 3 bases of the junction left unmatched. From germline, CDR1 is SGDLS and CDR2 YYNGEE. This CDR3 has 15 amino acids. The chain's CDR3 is CASSVAGTGNYGYTF. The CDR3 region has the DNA TGTGCCAGCAGCGTAGCCGGGACAGGCAACTATGGCTACACCTTC.

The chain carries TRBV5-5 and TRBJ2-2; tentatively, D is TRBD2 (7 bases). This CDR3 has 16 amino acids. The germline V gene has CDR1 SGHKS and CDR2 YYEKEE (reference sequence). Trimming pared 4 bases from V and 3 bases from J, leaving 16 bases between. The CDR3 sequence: CASSLSGGWDTGELFF. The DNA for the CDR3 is TGTGCCAGCAGCCTGTCGGGGGGCTGGGACACCGGGGAGCTGTTTTTT.

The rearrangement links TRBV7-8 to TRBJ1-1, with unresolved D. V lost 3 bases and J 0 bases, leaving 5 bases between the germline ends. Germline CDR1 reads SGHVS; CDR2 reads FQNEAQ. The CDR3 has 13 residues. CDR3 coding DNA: TGTGCCAGCAGCTTGTCGCTGAACACTGAAGCTTTCTTT. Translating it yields CASSLSLNTEAFF.

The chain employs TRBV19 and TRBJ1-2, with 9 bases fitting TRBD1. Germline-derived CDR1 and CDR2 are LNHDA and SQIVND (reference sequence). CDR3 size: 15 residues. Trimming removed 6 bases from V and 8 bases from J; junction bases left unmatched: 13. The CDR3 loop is CASSRRPGQGPGYTF. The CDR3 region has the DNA TGTGCCAGTAGCCGGCGACCGGGACAGGGACCCGGCTACACCTTC.

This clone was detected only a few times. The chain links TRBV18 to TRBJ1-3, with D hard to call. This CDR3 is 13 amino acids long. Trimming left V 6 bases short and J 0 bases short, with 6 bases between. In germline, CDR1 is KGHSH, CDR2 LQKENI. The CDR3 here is CASSLISGNTIYF. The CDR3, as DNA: TGTGCCAGCTCGTTAATCTCTGGAAACACCATATATTTT. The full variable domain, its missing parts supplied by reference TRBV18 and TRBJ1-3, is NAGVMQNPRHLVRRRGQEARLRCSPMKGHSHVYWYRQLPEEGLKFMVYLQKENIIDESGMPKERFSAEFPKEGPSILRIQQVVRGDSAAYFCASSLISGNTIYFGEGSWLTVV.

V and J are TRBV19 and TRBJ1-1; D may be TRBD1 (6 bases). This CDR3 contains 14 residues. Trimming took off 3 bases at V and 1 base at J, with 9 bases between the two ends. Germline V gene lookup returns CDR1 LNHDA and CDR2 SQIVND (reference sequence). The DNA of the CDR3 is TGTGCCAGTAGTATTCGGGGGCGGAACACTGAAGCTTTCTTT. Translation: CASSIRGRNTEAFF.

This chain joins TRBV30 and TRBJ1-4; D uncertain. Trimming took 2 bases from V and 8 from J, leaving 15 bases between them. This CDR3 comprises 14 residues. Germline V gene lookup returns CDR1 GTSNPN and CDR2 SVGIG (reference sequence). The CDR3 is CAWSSIIRVEKLFF. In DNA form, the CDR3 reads TGTGCCTGGAGTAGTATTATCCGGGTAGAAAAACTGTTTTTT.

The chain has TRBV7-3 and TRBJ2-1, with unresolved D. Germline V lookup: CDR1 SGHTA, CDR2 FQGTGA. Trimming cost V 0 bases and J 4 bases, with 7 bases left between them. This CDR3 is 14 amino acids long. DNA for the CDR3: TGTGCCAGCAGCTTAACGAACCAGTACAATGAGCAGTTCTTC. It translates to CASSLTNQYNEQFF.

CDR3 in amino acids: CATSDPRAGRNQPQHF. CDR3 nucleotide sequence: TGTGCCACCAGTGACCCCCGGGCAGGGCGGAATCAGCCCCAGCATTTT. The chain links TRBV24-1 to TRBJ1-5; the D gene is possibly TRBD1 (5 bases). V dropped 4 bases and J dropped 4 bases, with 16 bases sitting between them. The germline V gene encodes CDR1 KGHDR and CDR2 SFDVKD. The CDR3 sequence is 16 residues long.

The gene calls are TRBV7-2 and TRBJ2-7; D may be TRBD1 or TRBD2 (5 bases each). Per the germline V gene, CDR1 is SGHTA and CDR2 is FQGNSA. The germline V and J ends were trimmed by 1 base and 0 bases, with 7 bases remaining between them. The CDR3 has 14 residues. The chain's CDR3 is CASSLGGDSYEQYF. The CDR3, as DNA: TGTGCCAGCAGCTTAGGAGGGGACTCCTACGAGCAGTACTTC.

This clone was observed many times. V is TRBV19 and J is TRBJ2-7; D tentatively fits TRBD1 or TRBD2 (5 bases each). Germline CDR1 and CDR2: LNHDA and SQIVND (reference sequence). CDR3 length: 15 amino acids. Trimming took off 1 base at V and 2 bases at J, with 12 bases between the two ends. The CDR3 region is CASSIGLGDPYEQYF. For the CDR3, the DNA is TGTGCCAGTAGTATAGGTCTCGGGGACCCCTACGAGCAGTACTTC.

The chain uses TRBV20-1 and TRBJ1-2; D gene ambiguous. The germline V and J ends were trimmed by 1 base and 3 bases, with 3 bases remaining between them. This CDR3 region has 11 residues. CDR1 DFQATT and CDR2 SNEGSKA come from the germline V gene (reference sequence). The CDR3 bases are TGCAGTGCTAGAGTAGACTATGGCTACACCTTC. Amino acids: CSARVDYGYTF.